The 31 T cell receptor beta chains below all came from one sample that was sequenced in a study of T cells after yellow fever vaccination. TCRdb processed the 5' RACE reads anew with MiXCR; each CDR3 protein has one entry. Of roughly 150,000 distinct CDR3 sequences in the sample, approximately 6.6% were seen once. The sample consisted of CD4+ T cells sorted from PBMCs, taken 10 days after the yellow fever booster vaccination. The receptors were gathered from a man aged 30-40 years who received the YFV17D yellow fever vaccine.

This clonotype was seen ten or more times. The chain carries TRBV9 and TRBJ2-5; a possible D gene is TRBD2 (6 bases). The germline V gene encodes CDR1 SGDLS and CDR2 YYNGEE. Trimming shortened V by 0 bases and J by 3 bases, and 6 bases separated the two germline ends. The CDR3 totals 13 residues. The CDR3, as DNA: TGTGCCAGCAGCGTAGCGGGAGAAGAGACCCAGTACTTC. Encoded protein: CASSVAGEETQYF.

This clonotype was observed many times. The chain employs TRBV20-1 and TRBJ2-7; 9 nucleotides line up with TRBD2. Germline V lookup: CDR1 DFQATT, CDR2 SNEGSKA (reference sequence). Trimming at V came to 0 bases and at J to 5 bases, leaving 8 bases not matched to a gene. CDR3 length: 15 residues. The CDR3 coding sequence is TGCAGTGCTAGAGATCTAGTAGCGGGAGTAGACGAGCAGTACTTC. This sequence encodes CSARDLVAGVDEQYF.

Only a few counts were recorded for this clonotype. The chain's CDR3 is CASSLGVVTASGANVLTF. The CDR3 coding sequence is TGCGCCAGCAGCTTGGGGGTAGTGACAGCGTCTGGGGCCAACGTCCTGACTTTC. The rearrangement joins TRBV5-1 to TRBJ2-6; a weak D match, TRBD1 (5 bases). The V gene's germline CDR1 is SGHRS and CDR2 YFSETQ. This CDR3 is built from 18 residues. Between the trimmed V and J ends, which lost 0 bases and 1 base, there was a span of 14 bases.

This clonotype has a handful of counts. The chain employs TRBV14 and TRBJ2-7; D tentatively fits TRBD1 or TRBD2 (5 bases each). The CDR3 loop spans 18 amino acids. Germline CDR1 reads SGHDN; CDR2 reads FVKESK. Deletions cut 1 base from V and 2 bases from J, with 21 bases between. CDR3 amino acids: CASSQGGRLRDGTYEQYF. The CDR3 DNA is TGTGCCAGCAGCCAAGGGGGCCGTCTCCGGGACGGGACCTACGAGCAGTACTTC.

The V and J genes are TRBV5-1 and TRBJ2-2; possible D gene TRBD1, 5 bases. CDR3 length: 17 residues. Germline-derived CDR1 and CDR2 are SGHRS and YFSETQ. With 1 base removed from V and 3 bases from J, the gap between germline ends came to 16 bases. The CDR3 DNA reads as TGCGCCAGCAGCTTGTTTCAGGGTACAAAGGACACCGGGGAGCTGTTTTTT. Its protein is CASSLFQGTKDTGELFF.

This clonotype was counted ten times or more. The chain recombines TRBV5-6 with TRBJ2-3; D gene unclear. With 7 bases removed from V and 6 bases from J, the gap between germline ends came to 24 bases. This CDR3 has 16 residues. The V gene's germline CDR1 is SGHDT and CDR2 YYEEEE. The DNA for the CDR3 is TGTGCCAGCGGAGCCTGGCGTCTGACTCTCGTGGATACGCAGTATTTT. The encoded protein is CASGAWRLTLVDTQYF.

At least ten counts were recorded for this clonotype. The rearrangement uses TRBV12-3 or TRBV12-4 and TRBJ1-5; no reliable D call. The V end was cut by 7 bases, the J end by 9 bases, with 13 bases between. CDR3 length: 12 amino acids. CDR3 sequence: CASMTRGWPQHF. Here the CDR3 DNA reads TGTGCCAGCATGACCCGGGGTTGGCCCCAGCATTTT.

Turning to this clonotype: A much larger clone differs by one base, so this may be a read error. CDR3 nucleotides: TGTGCCAGCAGCGTGACAGGGGTCTACGAGCAGTACTTC. Its protein is CASSVTGVYEQYF. The J gene is TRBJ2-7, the V gene TRBV7-8; 8 bases agree with TRBD1. Germline trimming cut 5 bases from V and 3 bases from J; bases unmatched to any gene: 3. Germline CDR1 SGHVS, CDR2 FQNEAQ. CDR3 length: 13 amino acids.

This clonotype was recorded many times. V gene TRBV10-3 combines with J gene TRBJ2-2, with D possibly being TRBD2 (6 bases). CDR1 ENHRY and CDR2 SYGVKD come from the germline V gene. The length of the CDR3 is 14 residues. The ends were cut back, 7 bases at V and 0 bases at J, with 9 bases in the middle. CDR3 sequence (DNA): TGTGCCATCAAGGGCGGGACGAACACCGGGGAGCTGTTTTTT. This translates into CAIKGGTNTGELFF.

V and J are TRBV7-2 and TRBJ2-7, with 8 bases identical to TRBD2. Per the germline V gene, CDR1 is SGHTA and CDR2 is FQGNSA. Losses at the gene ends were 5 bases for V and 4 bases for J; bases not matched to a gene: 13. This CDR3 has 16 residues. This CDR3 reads CASSAQSLSGRYEQYF. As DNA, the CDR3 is TGTGCCAGCAGCGCCCAGTCCCTGAGCGGGAGATACGAGCAGTACTTC.

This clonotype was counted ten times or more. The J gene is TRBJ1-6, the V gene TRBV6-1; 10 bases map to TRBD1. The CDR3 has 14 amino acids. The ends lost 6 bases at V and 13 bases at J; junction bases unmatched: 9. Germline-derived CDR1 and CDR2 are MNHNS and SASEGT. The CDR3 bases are TGTGCCAGCAGCGACGGGACAGGGGATCATCCCCTCCACTTT. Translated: CASSDGTGDHPLHF.

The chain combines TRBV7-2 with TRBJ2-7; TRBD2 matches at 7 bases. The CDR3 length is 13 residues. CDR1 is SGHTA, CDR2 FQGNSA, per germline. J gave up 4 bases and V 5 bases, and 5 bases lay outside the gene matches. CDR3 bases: TGTGCCAGCAGCCCGCGGCGGGAGTACGAGCAGTACTTC. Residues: CASSPRREYEQYF.

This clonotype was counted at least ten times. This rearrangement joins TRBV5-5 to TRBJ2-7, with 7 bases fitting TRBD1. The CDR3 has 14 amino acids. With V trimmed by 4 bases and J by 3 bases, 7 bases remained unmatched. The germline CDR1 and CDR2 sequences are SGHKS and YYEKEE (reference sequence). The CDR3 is CASSTGQAHYEQYF. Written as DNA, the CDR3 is TGTGCCAGCAGCACCGGACAGGCCCACTACGAGCAGTACTTC.

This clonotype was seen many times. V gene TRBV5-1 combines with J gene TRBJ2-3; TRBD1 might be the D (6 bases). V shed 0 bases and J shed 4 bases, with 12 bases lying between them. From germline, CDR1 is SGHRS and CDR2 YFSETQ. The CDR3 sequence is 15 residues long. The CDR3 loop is CASSLDRELPDTQYF. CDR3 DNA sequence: TGCGCCAGCAGCTTGGACAGGGAATTGCCAGATACGCAGTATTTT.

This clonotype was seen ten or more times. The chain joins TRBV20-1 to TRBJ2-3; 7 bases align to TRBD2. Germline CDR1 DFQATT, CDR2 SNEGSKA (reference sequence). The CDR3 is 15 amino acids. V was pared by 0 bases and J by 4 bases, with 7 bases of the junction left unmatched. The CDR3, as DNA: TGCAGTGCTAGAGACCTACTAGCGTCGCCAGATACGCAGTATTTT. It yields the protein CSARDLLASPDTQYF.

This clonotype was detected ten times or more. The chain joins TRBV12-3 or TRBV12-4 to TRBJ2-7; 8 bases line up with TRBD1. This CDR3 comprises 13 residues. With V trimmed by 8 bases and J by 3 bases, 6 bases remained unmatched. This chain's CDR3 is CASSRTGNYEQYF. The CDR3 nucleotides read TGTGCCAGCTCCAGGACAGGGAACTACGAGCAGTACTTC.

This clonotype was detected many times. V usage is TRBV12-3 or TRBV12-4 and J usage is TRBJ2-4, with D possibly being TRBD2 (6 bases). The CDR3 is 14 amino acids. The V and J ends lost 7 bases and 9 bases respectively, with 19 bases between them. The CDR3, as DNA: TGTGCCAGCACCGCCGCGGGGCGGCGACCCATTCAGTACTTC. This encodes CASTAAGRRPIQYF.

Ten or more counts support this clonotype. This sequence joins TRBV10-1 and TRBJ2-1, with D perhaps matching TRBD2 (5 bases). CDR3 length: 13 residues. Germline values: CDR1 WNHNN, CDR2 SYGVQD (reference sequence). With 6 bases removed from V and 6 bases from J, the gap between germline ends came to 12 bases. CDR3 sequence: CASRSSAGNEQFF. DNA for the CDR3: TGCGCCAGCAGGAGTAGCGCAGGCAATGAGCAGTTCTTC.

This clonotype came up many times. Here the CDR3 DNA reads TGCGCCAGCAGTAGGGACAGCGCCTACAATGAGCAGTTCTTC. Translating it yields CASSRDSAYNEQFF. The V call is TRBV5-1, the J call TRBJ2-1, with 7 bases identical to TRBD1. The CDR3 is 14 amino acids. With V trimmed by 5 bases and J by 2 bases, 4 bases remained unmatched. CDR1 and CDR2 (germline): SGHRS, YFSETQ.

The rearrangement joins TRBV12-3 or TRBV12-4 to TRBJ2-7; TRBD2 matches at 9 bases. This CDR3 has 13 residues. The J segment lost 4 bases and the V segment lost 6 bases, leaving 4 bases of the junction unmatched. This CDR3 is CASRVAGAYEQYF. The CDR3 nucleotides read TGTGCCAGCAGAGTAGCGGGGGCTTACGAGCAGTACTTC.

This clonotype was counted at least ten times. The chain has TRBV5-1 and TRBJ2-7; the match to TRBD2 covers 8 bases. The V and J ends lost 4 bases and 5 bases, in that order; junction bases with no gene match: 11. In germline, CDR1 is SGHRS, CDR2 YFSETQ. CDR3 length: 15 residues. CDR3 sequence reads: CASSQIVSGSNEQYF. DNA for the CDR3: TGCGCCAGCAGCCAGATAGTAAGCGGGAGCAACGAGCAGTACTTC.

CDR3 sequence reads: CASSSPGQEDTIYF. CDR3 DNA: TGTGCCAGCAGCTCCCCCGGACAGGAGGACACCATATATTTT. The V gene is TRBV7-9, the J gene TRBJ1-3; 7 nucleotides align to TRBD1. Germline V gene lookup returns CDR1 SEHNR and CDR2 FQNEAQ (reference sequence). The V gene end was trimmed by 4 bases and the J gene end by 8 bases; junction bases not matched to a gene: 8. The CDR3 is made up of 14 amino acids.

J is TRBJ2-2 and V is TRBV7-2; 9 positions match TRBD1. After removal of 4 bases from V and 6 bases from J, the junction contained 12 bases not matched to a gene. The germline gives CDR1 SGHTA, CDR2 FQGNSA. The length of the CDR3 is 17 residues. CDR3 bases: TGTGCCAGCAGCTGGAATGCACCGGGACAGGGCTCCGGGGAGCTGTTTTTT. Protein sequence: CASSWNAPGQGSGELFF.

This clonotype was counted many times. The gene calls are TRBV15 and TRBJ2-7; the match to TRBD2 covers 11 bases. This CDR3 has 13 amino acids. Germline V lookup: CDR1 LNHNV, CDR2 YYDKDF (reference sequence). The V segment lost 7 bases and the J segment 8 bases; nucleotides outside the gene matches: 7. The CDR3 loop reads CATMLAGGEQQYF. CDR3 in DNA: TGTGCCACCATGTTAGCGGGAGGGGAGCAGCAGTACTTC.

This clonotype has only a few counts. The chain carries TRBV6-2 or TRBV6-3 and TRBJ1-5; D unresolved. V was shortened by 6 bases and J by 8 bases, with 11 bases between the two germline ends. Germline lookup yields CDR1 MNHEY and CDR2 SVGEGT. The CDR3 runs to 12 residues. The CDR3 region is CASRTTDEPQHF. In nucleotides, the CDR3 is TGTGCCAGCAGGACGACGGATGAGCCCCAGCATTTT.

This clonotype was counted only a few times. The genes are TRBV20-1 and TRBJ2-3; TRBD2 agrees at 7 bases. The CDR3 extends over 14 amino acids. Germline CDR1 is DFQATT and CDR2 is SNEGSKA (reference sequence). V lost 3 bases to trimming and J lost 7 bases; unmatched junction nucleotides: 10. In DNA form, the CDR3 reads TGCAGTGCTAGGTGGGAGCGGGGCAAGAATACGCAGTATTTT. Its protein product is CSARWERGKNTQYF.

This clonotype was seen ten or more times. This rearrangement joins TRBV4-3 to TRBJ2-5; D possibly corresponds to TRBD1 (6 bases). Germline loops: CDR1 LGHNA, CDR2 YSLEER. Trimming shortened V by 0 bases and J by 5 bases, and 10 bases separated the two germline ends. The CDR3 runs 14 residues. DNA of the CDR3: TGCGCCAGCAGCCAAGATAAGGGGGTTGAGACCCAGTACTTC. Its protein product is CASSQDKGVETQYF.

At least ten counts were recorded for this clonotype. The CDR3 nucleotides are TGCGCCAGCAGCCCGGGACTAGCGAACAATGAGCAGTTCTTC. Its translation is CASSPGLANNEQFF. The chain employs TRBV5-1 and TRBJ2-1; 10 bases match TRBD2. J was trimmed by 5 bases and V by 4 bases; bases with no gene match: 3. Germline V gene sequence: CDR1 SGHRS, CDR2 YFSETQ. The CDR3 is 14 amino acids. The full variable domain, completed using reference TRBV5-1 and TRBJ2-1, is KAGVTQTPRYLIKTRGQQVTLSCSPISGHRSVSWYQQTPGQGLQFLFEYFSETQRNKGNFPGRFSGRQFSNSRSEMNVSTLELGDSALYLCASSPGLANNEQFFGPGTRLTVL.

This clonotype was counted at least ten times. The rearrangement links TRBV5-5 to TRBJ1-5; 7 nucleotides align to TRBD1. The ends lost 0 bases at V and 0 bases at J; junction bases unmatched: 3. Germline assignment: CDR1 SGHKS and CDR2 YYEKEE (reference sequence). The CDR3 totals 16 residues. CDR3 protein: CASSLGDSYSNQPQHF. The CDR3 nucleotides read TGTGCCAGCAGCTTGGGGGACAGTTATAGCAATCAGCCCCAGCATTTT.

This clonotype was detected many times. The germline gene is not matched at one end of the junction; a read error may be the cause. CDR3 loop: CASSQWEDRGVF. Here the CDR3 DNA reads TGTGCCAGCAGCCAGTGGGAAGACAGGGGGGTCTTT. J is TRBJ1-1 and V is TRBV3-1, with 9 bases that match TRBD1. The CDR3 runs 12 residues. The V gene's germline CDR1 is LGHDT and CDR2 YNNKEL (reference sequence).

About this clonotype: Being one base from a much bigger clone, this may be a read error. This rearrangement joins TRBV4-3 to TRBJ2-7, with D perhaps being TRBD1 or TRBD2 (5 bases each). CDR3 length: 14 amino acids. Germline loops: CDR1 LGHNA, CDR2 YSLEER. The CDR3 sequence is CASSKDLRGPEQYF. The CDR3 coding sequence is TGCGCCAGCAGCAAAGATCTACGGGGACCCGAGCAGTACTTC.